This T cell receptor (beta chain) emerged from a study of blood T cells in healthy people across ages (dated by TCRdb to between 2014 and 2016). Notes on the research overall: Template switching captured roughly one uniquely barcoded TCR beta cDNA molecule per two T cells in model experiments. Using deep sequencing normalized with unique cDNA molecular identifiers, the study measured how TCR beta repertoire diversity changes with age. The donors were divided into four age groups: young (average roughly 17 years), middle-aged (about 40), aged (approximately 62) and long-lived (roughly 86). Using the same blood draw, the study looked at two additional independent replicas of 1 million unique cDNA reads for two donors, one aged 18 to 30 and the other aged 80 or older. The research as a whole found: Donor CMV infection status was unknown, potentially confounding age-related changes in expanded clonotypes. Observed TCR beta diversity per million T cells fell roughly linearly with age, and a significant reduction was already apparent by age roughly 40. Compared with the aged group, the long-lived group had more naive CD4+ T cells, fewer expanded clones and increased TCR diversity, suggesting age selection. Since profiling was done on bulk unsorted PBMCs, naive and antigen-experienced compartments could not be conclusively compared. Estimates of total diversity based on one million sequenced T cells were considered lower bounds and underestimates. There was a strong correlation between observed TCR beta diversity and the percentage of naive T cells measured by flow cytometry.

Taken from cysteine to phenylalanine, the CDR3 has 16 residues. The retained sequence is limited to the CDR3, 48 bases, with the frame set at the first base. Libraries came from 5' RACE. The run used an Illumina HiSeq 2500. A second 7 to 11 cycle PCR used a sample-barcoded 5' primer and a J-beta primer mix. A unique molecular identifier was introduced onto each TCR beta cDNA molecule by a template-switch 5' adaptor carrying 12 random nucleotides. Each sample yielded at least 2.5 million CDR3-containing paired-end reads. The Mint cDNA synthesis kit, primed by a TRBC-specific oligonucleotide, was used to synthesize first-strand cDNA from all RNA. All cDNA was treated with uracil-DNA glycosylase and then went through a first 18-cycle PCR with the universal primers M1SS and BC2_uni_R. Processing in the source paper ran as follows. For normalization, 1 million high-quality reads, each with a distinct molecular identifier, were randomly selected from each sample. Instead of being binned into consensus sequences, reads with shared molecular identifiers were discarded. MiTCR, with a Q25 quality threshold and the strictest error-elimination algorithm, was used for CDR3 identification, clonotype clustering and error correction. A nonparametric unseen species model using Euler transformation provided a lower-bound estimate of total TCR beta diversity. In TCRdb, the public reads were trimmed at Q25 with fastp and aligned with MiXCR, with productive beta chains retained. Every distinct CDR3 protein forms one entry, paired with its most common genes and DNA. None of the V and J calls come from the authors' own analysis; TCRdb made them. The sample contains some 940,000 distinct CDR3 sequences, about 28% of them found a single time. The ten largest account for 9.5% to 13% of the sample.

The donors were some 36 Caucasian individuals from Russia, aged roughly 6 to 90 years, who were systemically healthy. Each donor gave ten milliliters of peripheral blood, collected into EDTA-treated Vacutainer tubes. Ficoll-Paque density-gradient centrifugation was used to isolate PBMCs, with at least 7 million obtained per sample. Trizol reagent was used to extract total RNA from PBMCs, with at least 5.5 micrograms per sample. For every donor, an aliquot of PBMCs went through flow cytometry to measure the percentages of naive CD45RAhigh/CD27high T cells. About this clonotype itself: It lacks a known antigen. Nothing much larger sits one base from this clone, and base qualities are not available.

These same data were also listed under a study on T cells of mothers and their children. The second study reports: Nine systemically healthy Caucasian individuals served as donors, namely three mothers together with their six children. cDNA synthesis used all of the extracted RNA, with approximately 1.4 ug of RNA in each 15 ul reaction. In the second PCR, the M1S primer added sample barcodes and 2-4 random nucleotides. More than 8.5 million TCR beta CDR3 reads were obtained from each mother, and about 3 million reads were obtained from each child. TCR recombination output is similarly shaped by thymic selection in related and unrelated pairs, with a minor effect exerted by inherited differences. Normalized repertoire overlap was always slightly but never significantly higher in related than unrelated mother-child pairs. No persistent microchimeric T cell clones were detected, at a sensitivity of roughly 99 clones per million clonotypes. Deep NGS was used in the study to compare the TCR beta repertoires of mothers and children and to look for features that separate related mother-child pairs from unrelated individuals. The mean age was 40 +/- 4 years for the mothers and approximately 11 +/- 4 years for the children. After adapter ligation with NEBNext reagents, the libraries were sequenced on Illumina HiSeq 2000 with 100+100 nt paired-end reads. To avoid cross-contamination, the mother libraries and the child libraries were prepared a month apart and sequenced in separate runs. Each donor had between about 500,000 and 2,100,000 distinct TCR beta clonotypes identified. Naive TCR beta clonotypes were estimated from low-frequency clonotypes matched to each donor's FACS-determined naive share, without sorting.

This sequence was found in a woman aged 40-49 years in good health. Sequencing was carried out using blood. The rearrangement combines TRBV21-1 with TRBJ1-1; the table's TRBD1 call for D was not verified on the DNA. TRBV21-1 is classified as a pseudogene. The encoded CDR3 is CASSSRPAVKNTEAFF. The sequenced DNA: TGTGCCAGCAGCTCCCGACCGGCCGTAAAGAACACTGAAGCTTTCTTT.